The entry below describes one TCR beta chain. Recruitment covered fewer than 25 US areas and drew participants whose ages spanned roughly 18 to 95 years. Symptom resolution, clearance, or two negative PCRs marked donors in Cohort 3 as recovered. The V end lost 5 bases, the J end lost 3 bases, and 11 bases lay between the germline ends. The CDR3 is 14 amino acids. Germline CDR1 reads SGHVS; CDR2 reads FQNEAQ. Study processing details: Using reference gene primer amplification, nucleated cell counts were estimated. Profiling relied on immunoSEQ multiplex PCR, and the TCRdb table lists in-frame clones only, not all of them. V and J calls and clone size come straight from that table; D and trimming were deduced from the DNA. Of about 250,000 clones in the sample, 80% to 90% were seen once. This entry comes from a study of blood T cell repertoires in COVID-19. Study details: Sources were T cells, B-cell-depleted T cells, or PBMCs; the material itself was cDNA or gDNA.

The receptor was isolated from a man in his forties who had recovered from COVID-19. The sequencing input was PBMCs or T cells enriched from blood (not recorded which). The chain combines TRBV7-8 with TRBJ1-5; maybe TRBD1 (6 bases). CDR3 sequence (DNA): TGTGCCAGCAGCAATGGACAGAACAATCAGCCCCAGCATTTT. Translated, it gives CASSNGQNNQPQHF. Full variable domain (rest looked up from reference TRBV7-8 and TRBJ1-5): GAGVSQSPRYKVAKRGQDVALRCDPISGHVSLFWYQQALGQGPEFLTYFQNEAQLDKSGLPSDRFFAERPEGSVSTLKIQRTQQEDSAVYLCASSNGQNNQPQHFGDGTRLSIL.